Below are 31 T cell receptor beta chains sequenced from a single sample in a study of blood T cell repertoires in COVID-19. Libraries were prepared by immunoSEQ multiplex PCR; TCRdb keeps only in-frame clonotypes and omits some of them. The repertoire holds around 260,000 clones, more than 85% seen once, with 2% to 3% in the top ten. The sample consisted of peripheral blood. These receptors were collected from a young adult with COVID-19, enrolled during active disease.

The chain couples TRBV20-1 to TRBJ2-3; 12 bases line up with TRBD2. Germline V gives CDR1 DFQATT, CDR2 SNEGSKA (reference sequence). V shed 3 bases and J 1 base; nucleotides not matched to a gene: 5. This CDR3 region has 16 residues. The CDR3 DNA is TGCAGTGCTAGTATCCTAGCGGGGGGGCGCACAGATACGCAGTATTTT. It yields the protein CSASILAGGRTDTQYF.

This sequence joins TRBV11-2 and TRBJ2-7, with 7 positions matching TRBD1. The germline CDR1 and CDR2 sequences are SGHAT and FQNNGV. The CDR3 runs 15 residues. Trimming at V came to 6 bases and at J to 1 base, leaving 9 bases not matched to a gene. DNA for the CDR3: TGTGCCAGCAGTCCACAGGGGACCCTTTCCTACGAGCAGTACTTC. Translated: CASSPQGTLSYEQYF. Using reference TRBV11-2 and TRBJ2-7 for the parts outside the CDR3, the full variable domain is EAGVAQSPRYKIIEKRQSVAFWCNPISGHATLYWYQQILGQGPKLLIQFQNNGVVDDSQLPKDRFSAERLKGVDSTLKIQPAKLEDSAVYLCASSPQGTLSYEQYFGPGTRLTVT.

The chain employs TRBV2 and TRBJ2-1; D possibly corresponds to TRBD2 (6 bases). V was shortened by 1 base and J by 3 bases, with 13 bases between the two germline ends. The CDR3 has 16 residues. The germline V gene has CDR1 SNHLY and CDR2 FYNNEI. CDR3 loop: CASSEVRLAVYNEQFF. For the CDR3, the DNA is TGTGCCAGCAGTGAAGTCCGGTTAGCGGTCTACAATGAGCAGTTCTTC.

The chain joins TRBV15 to TRBJ1-1; 8 bases are shared with TRBD1. V dropped 0 bases and J dropped 5; count of bases not matched to a gene: 11. CDR1 LNHNV and CDR2 YYDKDF come from the germline V gene (reference sequence). This CDR3 region has 17 residues. The CDR3 region has the DNA TGTGCCACCAGCAGAGAGGCTTACAGGGGGGGGTTGACTGAAGCTTTCTTT. It codes for CATSREAYRGGLTEAFF.

V is TRBV18 and J is TRBJ1-4; the D is unclear. V lost 2 bases and J lost 0, with 7 bases in between. The CDR3 loop spans 15 amino acids. The V gene's germline CDR1 is KGHSH and CDR2 LQKENI. The CDR3 nucleotides are TGTGCCAGCTCACCATTCCGTGCAACTAATGAAAAACTGTTTTTT. This translates into CASSPFRATNEKLFF.

V gene TRBV6-5 combines with J gene TRBJ2-5; 7 bases map to TRBD1. The V gene end was trimmed by 3 bases and the J gene end by 2 bases; junction bases not matched to a gene: 3. This CDR3 has 14 residues. From germline, CDR1 is MNHEY and CDR2 SVGAGI. The CDR3 is CASSYTGQQETQYF. As DNA, the CDR3 is TGTGCCAGCAGTTATACGGGACAGCAAGAGACCCAGTACTTC.

CDR3 DNA: TGTGCCAGCAGCTCAAGGACAGTAGATTCTTCTAGCACAGATACGCAGTATTTT. It translates to CASSSRTVDSSSTDTQYF. This sequence joins TRBV7-9 and TRBJ2-3; D might be TRBD1 (6 bases). CDR1 and CDR2 from the germline V gene are SEHNR and FQNEAQ (reference sequence). V shed 4 bases and J shed 0 bases, with 20 bases lying between them. The CDR3 is 18 residues long. Supplemented by reference TRBV7-9 and TRBJ2-3, the full variable domain reads DTGVSQNPRHKITKRGQNVTFRCDPISEHNRLYWYRQTLGQGPEFLTYFQNEAQLEKSRLLSDRFSAERPKGSFSTLEIQRTEQGDSAMYLCASSSRTVDSSSTDTQYFGPGTRLTVL.

J is TRBJ2-3 and V is TRBV10-3; 11 bases are a match to TRBD2. There are 20 residues in the CDR3. Per germline, CDR1 ENHRY and CDR2 SYGVKD. The V segment lost 5 bases and the J segment 4 bases; nucleotides outside the gene matches: 20. The CDR3 spells CAISPEPGLAVREGSDTQYF. CDR3 bases: TGTGCCATCAGTCCCGAACCGGGACTAGCGGTCAGAGAGGGTTCAGATACGCAGTATTTT.

This clone was found once. The chain links TRBV29-1 to TRBJ2-1; 16 bases align to TRBD2. The trim removed 5 bases at V and 0 bases at J, leaving 7 bases unmatched. The CDR3 is 18 residues long. The germline gives CDR1 SQVTM, CDR2 ANQGSEA. The CDR3 is CSVWGLAGGRSSYNEQFF. The CDR3 nucleotides read TGCAGCGTTTGGGGACTAGCGGGAGGGAGGAGCTCCTACAATGAGCAGTTCTTC.

This chain connects TRBV5-1 to TRBJ2-7, with D possibly being TRBD1 (5 bases). V gave up 4 bases and J gave up 3 bases, with 11 bases separating them. The germline gives CDR1 SGHRS, CDR2 YFSETQ. This CDR3 region has 13 residues. The CDR3 protein is CASSQSQGYEQYF. The CDR3 nucleotides read TGCGCCAGCAGCCAAAGCCAGGGCTACGAGCAGTACTTC.

The rearrangement uses TRBV12-3 or TRBV12-4 and TRBJ2-1; 8 bases agree with TRBD2. The V gene end was trimmed by 2 bases and the J gene end by 9 bases; junction bases not matched to a gene: 3. This CDR3 comprises 13 residues. The CDR3 coding sequence is TGTGCCAGCAGTTTAAGGACTAGCCTTGAGCAGTTCTTC. This codes for CASSLRTSLEQFF.

This chain links TRBV5-4 with TRBJ2-1, with D possibly being TRBD1 (6 bases). Deletions cut 1 base from V and 6 bases from J, with 14 bases between. The CDR3 is made up of 15 amino acids. CDR1 SGHNT and CDR2 YYREEE come from the germline V gene (reference sequence). The CDR3 nucleotides read TGTGCCAGCAGCTTGACAGGGAAGTTTGCCAATGAGCAGTTCTTC. Its protein product is CASSLTGKFANEQFF.

V is TRBV3-1 (or the pseudogene TRBV3-2) and J is TRBJ2-7, with 7 bases lining up with TRBD2. J lost 0 bases, V lost 4 bases, and 6 bases had no gene match. The CDR3 contains 15 residues. CDR1 is LGHDT, CDR2 YNNKEL, per germline (reference sequence). CDR3 in DNA: TGTGCCAGCAGCCTATCTAGCGGATTCTCCTACGAGCAGTACTTC. Translating it yields CASSLSSGFSYEQYF.

The chain carries TRBV30 and TRBJ2-7; D is unclear. The CDR3 is 11 residues long. The V end lost 5 bases, the J end lost 4 bases, and 9 bases lay between the germline ends. Germline V gene data show CDR1 as GTSNPN and CDR2 as SVGIG (reference sequence). The CDR3 protein is CAWSREYEQYF. CDR3 DNA: TGTGCCTGGTCTCGCGAATACGAGCAGTACTTC.

This clone was detected only a few times. This chain links TRBV24-1 with TRBJ2-3; 10 bases match TRBD2. Trimming removed 0 bases from V and 7 bases from J; junction bases left unmatched: 9. The CDR3 consists of 17 residues. CDR1 is KGHDR, CDR2 SFDVKD, per germline. Written as DNA, the CDR3 is TGTGCCACCAGTGATTTGGAACCGGGACTAGCGAGGCATACGCAGTATTTT. This translates into CATSDLEPGLARHTQYF.

The V and J genes are TRBV20-1 and TRBJ2-1; 9 bases are a match to TRBD1. From germline, CDR1 is DFQATT and CDR2 SNEGSKA (reference sequence). The junction had 5 bases not matched to a gene; V was cut back by 8 bases and J by 9 bases. The CDR3 has 11 residues. CDR3 in DNA: TGCAGTTCCGAACAGGGGGCTGAGCAGTTCTTC. It codes for CSSEQGAEQFF.

CDR3 DNA: TGTGCCAGTAGTACCCCGGACAGGTACAATTCACCCCTCCACTTT. It encodes CASSTPDRYNSPLHF. This chain links TRBV19 with TRBJ1-6; 7 bases align to TRBD1. The CDR3 runs 15 residues. The trim removed 4 bases at V and 7 bases at J, leaving 7 bases unmatched. The germline V gene has CDR1 LNHDA and CDR2 SQIVND (reference sequence). Combining the CDR3 with reference TRBV19 and TRBJ1-6 gives the whole variable domain DGGITQSPKYLFRKEGQNVTLSCEQNLNHDAMYWYRQDPGQGLRLIYYSQIVNDFQKGDIAEGYSVSREKKESFPLTVTSAQKNPTAFYLCASSTPDRYNSPLHFGNGTRLTVT.

The chain couples TRBV24-1 to TRBJ2-3; 11 positions match TRBD2. This CDR3 comprises 16 residues. With V trimmed by 4 bases and J by 2 bases, 4 bases remained unmatched. The germline V gene has CDR1 KGHDR and CDR2 SFDVKD. The CDR3 protein is CATSEGGLADTDTQYF. The CDR3 region has the DNA TGTGCCACCAGTGAGGGGGGACTAGCGGACACAGATACGCAGTATTTT.

This chain uses TRBV6-5 with TRBJ2-5; D perhaps matches TRBD1 (6 bases). Germline CDR1 MNHEY, CDR2 SVGAGI. The CDR3 consists of 14 residues. Trimming removed 1 base from V and 5 bases from J, with 11 bases in between. The CDR3 sequence is CASSYYRAGETQYF. The CDR3 DNA is TGTGCCAGCAGTTACTACAGGGCAGGGGAGACCCAGTACTTC.

The rearrangement joins TRBV19 to TRBJ2-3; 7 nucleotides agree with TRBD2. The J segment lost 3 bases and the V segment lost 10 bases, leaving 16 bases of the junction unmatched. This CDR3 has 16 amino acids. The germline gives CDR1 LNHDA, CDR2 SQIVND (reference sequence). DNA for the CDR3: TGTGCCACTACCCGCCTGGGGGGGATTGGGACAGATACGCAGTATTTT. This codes for CATTRLGGIGTDTQYF.

This clone was recorded a few times. The V gene is TRBV19, the J gene TRBJ2-7; 7 nucleotides match TRBD2. Germline V lookup: CDR1 LNHDA, CDR2 SQIVND (reference sequence). CDR3 size: 14 residues. V dropped 2 bases and J dropped 4; count of bases not matched to a gene: 5. CDR3 bases: TGTGCCAGTAGTATATCGGGAGGACCTTACGAGCAGTACTTC. Protein product: CASSISGGPYEQYF.

The chain employs TRBV29-1 and TRBJ2-1; TRBD1 matches 7 bases. This CDR3 region has 13 residues. CDR1 and CDR2 from the germline V gene are SQVTM and ANQGSEA. As DNA, the CDR3 is TGCGTCGGCCGCAGGGGGAACCTCAATGAGCAGTTCTTC. It encodes CVGRRGNLNEQFF.

The rearrangement joins TRBV4-2 to TRBJ2-3, with 7 positions matching TRBD1. Trimming removed 1 base from V and 5 bases from J; junction bases left unmatched: 9. CDR1 is LGHNA and CDR2 is YNFKEQ in the germline V gene. The CDR3 is 16 amino acids. CDR3 sequence (DNA): TGTGCCAGCAGCCAAGCCAGGGGGATAGCCGAAGATACGCAGTATTTT. It encodes CASSQARGIAEDTQYF.

The CDR3 DNA reads TGCGCCAGCAGCGGAGGACTAGCGGTCTACAATGAGCAGTTCTTC. Amino acids: CASSGGLAVYNEQFF. V usage is TRBV5-1 and J usage is TRBJ2-1; 10 bases fit TRBD2. CDR3 length: 15 amino acids. The V gene's germline CDR1 is SGHRS and CDR2 YFSETQ. J lost 3 bases, V lost 4 bases, and 4 bases had no gene match.

This clone was counted many times. J is TRBJ2-7 and V is TRBV12-3 or TRBV12-4; the match to TRBD2 covers 8 bases. With 3 bases clipped from V and 9 bases from J, the junction kept 7 bases outside the gene matches. The CDR3 length is 13 residues. The CDR3 protein is CASSFSAGAGQYF. The DNA for the CDR3 is TGTGCCAGCAGTTTCTCAGCGGGAGCGGGGCAGTACTTC.

DNA of the CDR3: TGTGCCACCAGTGACTTGAACTTCAATCCGTTCTTC. This codes for CATSDLNFNPFF. The chain is built from TRBV24-1 and TRBJ2-1; D is unclear. The CDR3 length is 12 residues. Looked up from germline, CDR1 is KGHDR and CDR2 is SFDVKD. Trimming took off 4 bases at V and 15 bases at J, with 15 bases between the two ends.

This clone has a single count. This chain uses TRBV20-1 with TRBJ2-4, with a weak D call TRBD2 (5 bases). Germline CDR1 reads DFQATT; CDR2 reads SNEGSKA (reference sequence). The V and J ends lost 3 bases and 8 bases respectively, with 17 bases between them. The CDR3 runs to 14 residues. The CDR3 sequence: CSASRGAERDIQYF. The CDR3 DNA sequence: TGCAGTGCTAGTCGGGGTGCCGAAAGGGACATTCAGTACTTC.

The table lists this clone with a count of one. This chain connects TRBV7-9 to TRBJ2-7; 10 bases are a match to TRBD1. The germline CDR1 and CDR2 sequences are SEHNR and FQNEAQ (reference sequence). J was trimmed by 5 bases and V by 5 bases; bases with no gene match: 6. This CDR3 region has 14 residues. DNA of the CDR3: TGTGCCAGCAGCCCCGGACAGGGGGTCCACGAGCAGTACTTC. This sequence encodes CASSPGQGVHEQYF.

The chain employs TRBV28 and TRBJ1-1; D not certain. V dropped 7 bases and J dropped 4 bases, with 13 bases sitting between them. Germline CDR1 reads MDHEN; CDR2 reads SYDVKM. The CDR3 is 13 amino acids. This CDR3 reads CASKEVPTTEAFF. In nucleotides, the CDR3 is TGTGCCAGCAAGGAGGTTCCCACCACTGAAGCTTTCTTT.

The chain links TRBV27 to TRBJ1-2; 9 bases map to TRBD1. The V segment lost 3 bases and the J segment 5 bases; nucleotides outside the gene matches: 7. Germline-derived CDR1 and CDR2 are MNHEY and SMNVEV (reference sequence). CDR3 length equals 15 residues. CDR3 in DNA: TGTGCCAGCAGTTTCCGGGACAGGGTATTATATGGCTACACCTTC. Its translation is CASSFRDRVLYGYTF.

The chain employs TRBV2 and TRBJ2-5, with D hard to call. This CDR3 contains 12 residues. Germline V lookup: CDR1 SNHLY, CDR2 FYNNEI. V gave up 1 base and J gave up 5 bases, with 5 bases separating them. The CDR3 DNA reads TGTGCCAGCAGTGAAGGGAGTGAGACCCAGTACTTC. It is translated as CASSEGSETQYF.